The 15 T cell receptor beta chains given below trace back to one sample, sequenced in a study of T cells in Graves' hyperthyroidism and ophthalmopathy. The CDR3 regions of TCR beta were amplified from RNA transcripts. The study used the HTBI primer set for a first-round RT-PCR of the TCR CDR3. TCRdb re-analysed the multiplex PCR reads in MiXCR, keeping a single row per CDR3 protein. The sample contains hundreds of thousands of distinct CDR3 sequences, nearly 20% of which appear only once. Source material: blood. The receptors here all came from a man in his forties with Graves' ophthalmopathy.

Many counts were recorded for this clonotype. The chain links TRBV11-2 to TRBJ1-2, with D maybe TRBD1 (5 bases). Trimming took off 1 base at V and 2 bases at J, with 11 bases between the two ends. This CDR3 has 15 residues. Germline CDR1 is SGHAT and CDR2 is FQNNGV. The CDR3 protein is CASSLGQGPNYGYTF. CDR3 nucleotide sequence: TGTGCCAGCAGCTTAGGGCAGGGACCCAACTATGGCTACACCTTC.

This chain uses TRBV29-1 with TRBJ1-2, with 10 bases lining up with TRBD1. After removal of 1 base from V and 6 bases from J, the junction contained 8 bases not matched to a gene. This CDR3 is 15 amino acids long. The V gene's germline CDR1 is SQVTM and CDR2 ANQGSEA. The DNA of the CDR3 is TGCAGCGTTGAAGTACGGGACAGGGGATTTGATGGCTACACCTTC. This encodes CSVEVRDRGFDGYTF.

The J gene is TRBJ2-2, the V gene TRBV29-1; 8 nucleotides align to TRBD2. Germline V lookup: CDR1 SQVTM, CDR2 ANQGSEA. V shed 5 bases and J 4 bases; nucleotides not matched to a gene: 9. The CDR3 has 15 residues. CDR3 in DNA: TGCAGCGTTTTCGGCGGGAGGCTCGGCACCGGGGAGCTGTTTTTT. Protein product: CSVFGGRLGTGELFF.

Only a few counts were recorded for this clonotype. This sequence joins TRBV12-3 or TRBV12-4 and TRBJ2-7, with TRBD1 as a possible D gene (6 bases). The CDR3 spans 14 residues. Trimming took off 2 bases at V and 2 bases at J, with 10 bases between the two ends. The CDR3 nucleotides are TGTGCCAGCAGTTTATATAAGGGGGCCTACGAGCAGTACTTC. Residues: CASSLYKGAYEQYF.

This clonotype came up a few times. The chain joins TRBV5-5 to TRBJ2-5; 9 nucleotides agree with TRBD2. The V and J ends lost 2 bases and 2 bases, in that order; junction bases with no gene match: 7. The germline V gene encodes CDR1 SGHKS and CDR2 YYEKEE (reference sequence). CDR3 size: 16 residues. CDR3 sequence reads: CASSFGLAGFQETQYF. Written as DNA, the CDR3 is TGTGCCAGCAGCTTTGGGCTAGCGGGATTTCAAGAGACCCAGTACTTC.

This clonotype was counted a few times. The gene calls are TRBV9 and TRBJ2-1, with 7 bases identical to TRBD2. J gave up 5 bases and V 4 bases, and 9 bases lay outside the gene matches. The CDR3 sequence is 15 residues long. The germline V gene encodes CDR1 SGDLS and CDR2 YYNGEE. The CDR3 sequence: CASSPGKRGDNEQFF. DNA of the CDR3: TGTGCCAGCAGCCCAGGGAAGCGGGGAGACAATGAGCAGTTCTTC.

This clonotype has more than one count but fewer than ten. V usage is TRBV6-1 and J usage is TRBJ1-2; D ambiguous. This CDR3 comprises 13 residues. Germline loops: CDR1 MNHNS, CDR2 SASEGT. Trimming cost V 5 bases and J 3 bases, with 10 bases left between them. The CDR3 DNA sequence: TGTGCCAGCAGTTTCACGGAAGACTATGGCTACACCTTC. Its protein product is CASSFTEDYGYTF.

The V call is TRBV10-3, the J call TRBJ2-3; D call uncertain. CDR1 and CDR2 from the germline V gene are ENHRY and SYGVKD. CDR3 length equals 15 residues. V was trimmed by 10 bases and J by 5 bases, leaving 22 bases between them. The CDR3 nucleotides read TGTGCCACCAAGGACGGACCGACCGCCGGAGATACGCAGTATTTT. Amino acid sequence: CATKDGPTAGDTQYF.

This clonotype was recorded at least ten times. CDR3 coding DNA: TGCGCCAGCAGCCAGCAGGGGGCTGTGGCTGAAGCTTTCTTT. Translating gives CASSQQGAVAEAFF. The chain links TRBV5-1 to TRBJ1-1, with 8 bases fitting TRBD1. This CDR3 region has 14 residues. From germline, CDR1 is SGHRS and CDR2 YFSETQ. J was trimmed by 6 bases and V by 4 bases; bases with no gene match: 8.

The chain recombines TRBV28 with TRBJ1-1, with a possible D match to TRBD1 (5 bases). Per germline, CDR1 MDHEN and CDR2 SYDVKM. The CDR3 loop spans 12 amino acids. V lost 1 base and J lost 8, with 8 bases in between. The CDR3 bases are TGTGCCAGCAGTTTATCCTACAGGGAAGCTTTCTTT. Translated, it gives CASSLSYREAFF.

The chain is built from TRBV7-9 and TRBJ2-1, with D possibly being TRBD2 (6 bases). CDR1 and CDR2 from the germline V gene are SEHNR and FQNEAQ (reference sequence). V dropped 6 bases and J dropped 9 bases, with 24 bases sitting between them. CDR3 length equals 16 residues. Written as DNA, the CDR3 is TGTGCCAGCAGTTTTCTACGCCAAATGGGGGAGGCTGAGCAGTTCTTC. Translated, it gives CASSFLRQMGEAEQFF.

This clonotype was observed a handful of times. This chain joins TRBV9 and TRBJ1-6; D remains unclear. Germline V gene sequence: CDR1 SGDLS, CDR2 YYNGEE. Trimming left V 0 bases short and J 9 bases short, with 13 bases between. There are 15 residues in the CDR3. The CDR3 region is CASSVEEGVGSPLHF. In DNA, the CDR3 is TGTGCCAGCAGCGTAGAAGAGGGTGTTGGTTCACCCCTCCACTTT. The full variable domain, its missing parts supplied by reference TRBV9 and TRBJ1-6, is DSGVTQTPKHLITATGQRVTLRCSPRSGDLSVYWYQQSLDQGLQFLIQYYNGEERAKGNILERFSAQQFPDLHSELNLSSLELGDSALYFCASSVEEGVGSPLHFGNGTRLTVT.

The gene calls are TRBV12-3 or TRBV12-4 and TRBJ2-4; the D gene is possibly TRBD2 (7 bases). Trimming cost V 5 bases and J 0 bases, with 14 bases left between them. The CDR3 loop spans 16 amino acids. The CDR3 DNA follows: TGTGCCAGCAGTACTAGGGGGGGTCTAGCCAAAAACATTCAGTACTTC. It translates to CASSTRGGLAKNIQYF.

The chain recombines TRBV5-1 with TRBJ2-1; D unclear. The germline CDR1 and CDR2 sequences are SGHRS and YFSETQ. The length of the CDR3 is 12 residues. V was pared by 2 bases and J by 6 bases, with 6 bases between. This chain's CDR3 is CASSFELNEQFF. CDR3 bases: TGCGCCAGCAGCTTCGAACTCAATGAGCAGTTCTTC. Together with reference TRBV5-1 and TRBJ2-1, the CDR3 gives the full variable domain: KAGVTQTPRYLIKTRGQQVTLSCSPISGHRSVSWYQQTPGQGLQFLFEYFSETQRNKGNFPGRFSGRQFSNSRSEMNVSTLELGDSALYLCASSFELNEQFFGPGTRLTVL.

In its sample, this clonotype was seen a few times. V usage is TRBV27 and J usage is TRBJ1-5; 11 bases match TRBD1. The CDR3 contains 13 residues. V lost 8 bases and J lost 7; bases outside the gene matches: 4. The germline CDR1 and CDR2 sequences are MNHEY and SMNVEV (reference sequence). CDR3 amino acids: CASGGQGAQPQHF. The CDR3, as DNA: TGTGCCAGCGGTGGACAGGGGGCACAGCCCCAGCATTTT.